What follows are 10 T cell receptor beta chains derived from one specimen sequenced in a study of blood T cell repertoires in COVID-19. Assay used: immunoSEQ multiplex PCR; TCRdb lists only in-frame clones, some missing. The sample has over 250,000 clones; about 91% are singletons. Material: PBMCs or T cells enriched from blood (not recorded which). Receptor source: a woman under 30 who had recovered from COVID-19.

The chain couples TRBV5-1 to TRBJ2-1; D perhaps matches TRBD1 (6 bases). Between the trimmed V and J ends, which lost 4 bases and 5 bases, there was a span of 13 bases. CDR1 and CDR2 (germline): SGHRS, YFSETQ. This CDR3 has 14 residues. In DNA, the CDR3 is TGCGCCAGCAGCCTGACAGGAAGGAACAATGAGCAGTTCTTC. Encoded protein: CASSLTGRNNEQFF.

The rearrangement joins TRBV5-1 to TRBJ1-1; D may be TRBD1 (5 bases). The CDR3 covers 11 residues. Germline V CDR1 and CDR2: SGHRS, YFSETQ. Between the trimmed V and J ends, which lost 5 bases and 6 bases, there was a span of 8 bases. The CDR3 coding sequence is TGCGCCAGCAGGGCCAGGGCTGAAGCTTTCTTT. Amino acids: CASRARAEAFF.

V is TRBV4-2 and J is TRBJ1-6; D unresolved. The CDR3 length is 14 residues. With 1 base removed from V and 7 bases from J, the gap between germline ends came to 8 bases. Germline V gives CDR1 LGHNA, CDR2 YNFKEQ. The CDR3 nucleotides are TGTGCCAGCAGCCAAGTAGTATTAAATTCACCCCTCCACTTT. Its protein is CASSQVVLNSPLHF.

The V and J genes are TRBV9 and TRBJ2-1, with D perhaps TRBD2 (6 bases). The V end was cut by 0 bases, the J end by 3 bases, with 19 bases between. The CDR3 loop spans 18 amino acids. Germline V gives CDR1 SGDLS, CDR2 YYNGEE. Here the CDR3 reads CASSVASLFGRVYNEQFF. The CDR3 DNA follows: TGTGCCAGCAGCGTAGCCTCTCTTTTCGGGAGAGTCTACAATGAGCAGTTCTTC.

The count of this clone is one. V is TRBV3-1 (or the pseudogene TRBV3-2) and J is TRBJ1-2, with a possible D match to TRBD1 (6 bases). Germline loops: CDR1 LGHDT, CDR2 YNNKEL (reference sequence). This CDR3 is 15 amino acids long. V was pared by 1 base and J by 1 base, with 10 bases between. In nucleotides, the CDR3 is TGTGCCAGCAGCCAAGCAGGGGCGAGTAACTATGGCTACACCTTC. This translates into CASSQAGASNYGYTF.

In its sample, this clone was seen a few times. This chain connects TRBV3-1 (or the pseudogene TRBV3-2) to TRBJ1-2; no definite D call. CDR1 is LGHDT and CDR2 is YNNKEL in the germline V gene (reference sequence). The CDR3 is 14 residues long. V lost 4 bases to trimming and J lost 5 bases, with 14 bases between them. In DNA form, the CDR3 reads TGTGCCAGCAGCCCAGTCGGGGAAGGGTATGGCTACACCTTC. The encoded protein is CASSPVGEGYGYTF.

V gene TRBV6-1 combines with J gene TRBJ2-3; 11 bases map to TRBD2. In germline, CDR1 is MNHNS, CDR2 SASEGT. The trim removed 1 base at V and 1 base at J, leaving 4 bases unmatched. CDR3 length: 17 residues. The CDR3 coding sequence is TGTGCCAGCAGTGAAGTCGTACTAGCGGGAGGCACAGATACGCAGTATTTT. Its protein product is CASSEVVLAGGTDTQYF.

This sequence joins TRBV27 and TRBJ1-6; tentatively, D is TRBD1 (5 bases). Germline assignment: CDR1 MNHEY and CDR2 SMNVEV (reference sequence). Trimming took 0 bases from V and 8 from J, leaving 11 bases between them. This CDR3 region has 15 residues. CDR3 residues: CASSLSTGVDSPLHF. The CDR3 DNA reads TGTGCCAGCAGTTTATCAACGGGGGTAGATTCACCCCTCCACTTT.

This chain joins TRBV5-4 and TRBJ1-2; the D gene is possibly TRBD1 (5 bases). Germline V gene lookup returns CDR1 SGHNT and CDR2 YYREEE (reference sequence). V lost 6 bases to trimming and J lost 4 bases, with 16 bases between them. The CDR3 consists of 14 residues. The CDR3 sequence: CASTRGWGGYGYTF. The CDR3 DNA follows: TGTGCCAGCACCCGAGGATGGGGGGGCTATGGCTACACCTTC.

CDR3 nucleotides: TGTGCCAGCAGCCGGACAGACAACTCCTATAATTCACCCCTCCACTTT. Translating it yields CASSRTDNSYNSPLHF. The genes are TRBV7-2 and TRBJ1-6, with a possible D match to TRBD1 (6 bases). The CDR3 runs to 16 residues. CDR1 SGHTA and CDR2 FQGNSA come from the germline V gene. V shed 5 bases and J shed 0 bases, with 11 bases lying between them.